This T cell receptor beta chain was identified during a study of T cell repertoires in cytomegalovirus infection. Study-level background: Signatures in public TCR beta sequences pointed to both CMV infection and matching HLA type.

Deletions cut 1 base from V and 7 bases from J, with 16 bases between. This CDR3 spans 16 amino acids. CDR1 and CDR2 from the germline V gene are SEHNR and FQNEAQ (reference sequence). Ten or more counts support this clonotype. Antigen specificity is unknown. General study findings and limits: There were HLA-C-restricted CMV-specific TCR beta clonotypes dominating the ex vivo response. There were carriers of CMV plus the relevant HLA, and cumulative public TCR beta family frequency identified them.

MiXCR, applied by TCRdb to the reads, yields one record per CDR3 protein. The table has around 330,000 distinct CDR3 sequences, under 20% seen once. The specimen sequenced was PBMCs. The J gene is TRBJ1-4, the V gene TRBV7-9, with D hard to call. The TCR was taken from a human donor in good health (CMV status not recorded). Some clones in this sample may be carry-over from other donors' samples. CDR3 coding DNA: TGTGCCAGCAGCTTAGATGGGCCAGAAAGTAGTGAAAAACTGTTTTTT. This encodes CASSLDGPESSEKLFF.